This TCR beta chain was sequenced during a study of shared clonotypes between healthy human individuals. CD8 memory merged CD45RO+ cells and CCR7-negative CD45RA+ TemRA cells into one population. For every subset, genomic DNA was evenly distributed across several immunoSEQ plates. How the authors handled the data: Filtering was not the same, since immunoSEQ gave junction-only sequences without quality scores. Using immunoSEQ multiplex PCR, the repertoire was profiled, and TCRdb retains in-frame clones only, with some absent. V and J calls and clone size are copied from that table; D and trimming were computed from the DNA. The sample contains some 700,000 clones, 90% of which appear only once. Losses at the gene ends were 6 bases for V and 2 bases for J; bases not matched to a gene: 21. Germline CDR1 SGHRS, CDR2 YFSETQ. The CDR3 is 19 residues long.

The J gene is TRBJ2-7, the V gene TRBV5-1; 9 bases line up with TRBD2. The specimen sequenced was memory CD8+ T cells from PBMCs. The subset was: CD45RO+ cells pooled with CCR7-negative TemRA cells. The clonotype comes from a man between 18 and 35 years old in good health. Some clones in this sample may be carry-over from other donors' samples. CDR3 sequence reads: CASNPGQGFLAGVAYEQYF. CDR3 DNA sequence: TGCGCCAGCAACCCGGGGCAGGGGTTCTTAGCGGGAGTTGCCTACGAGCAGTACTTC.